The TCR beta chain under discussion was sequenced for a study of radiation and T cells in renal cell carcinoma (TCRdb year 2020). Concerning the study at large: In total, approximately 54 samples, comprising around 26 tumors and around 27 peripheral blood samples, were subjected to TCR beta sequencing. Across all 50 or so samples, 4,016,671 unique CDR3 nucleotide sequences, encoding 2,658,974 unique CDR3 amino acid sequences, were identified. The last blood draw happened 4 weeks after radiation, timed to coincide with nephrectomy.

The sample's time point label, decoded: blood 4 weeks post-SBRT, at nephrectomy. Interpreted using the paper, the treatment or condition label stands for: 15 Gy SBRT to primary tumor, nephrectomy 4 weeks later. Samples came from a clinical trial, in which primary renal cell carcinomas received 15 Gy stereotactic body radiation therapy followed by nephrectomy 4 weeks later. Serial peripheral blood from radiation-treated patients was sampled at baseline, 2 weeks and 4 weeks after SBRT to track tumor-enriched clonotypes. Every patient had renal cell carcinoma of clear cell pathology. The QIAamp DNA Blood Mini Kit (Qiagen) was used to prepare genomic DNA for TCR sequencing. Only samples passing all quality control checks were included in the analyses. Trimming takes 5 bases off V and 4 bases off J; junction bases not matched to a gene: 4. The CDR1 and CDR2 encoded by the germline V gene (reference sequence) are SEHNR and FQNEAQ. Including the terminal cysteine and phenylalanine, the CDR3 comprises 15 residues. The entry retains the CDR3 DNA only, 45 bases that are in frame from base 1.

TCR beta libraries were generated from genomic DNA with the immunoSEQ kit, following the manufacturer's recommendations. To prepare the libraries, a first multiplex PCR with proprietary primers was run, followed by a second PCR that added unique barcodes, and a bead cleanup was done after each round. Each sample batch included a kit-provided positive control reaction and a negative control reaction. The final libraries were assessed on an Agilent 4200 TapeStation D1000 ScreenTape, pooled by volume, and quantified by qPCR. Sequencing was performed on an Illumina NextSeq500 with a MidOutput 150-cycle cartridge, and 156 Read1 and 15 Index1 cycles were run with kit custom primers. The pooled library was loaded at roughly 0.98 pM with a roughly 20% PhiX control spike-in. Per the authors' processing: The vendor-processed data were analyzed in R, and a clonotype was defined as all T cells that share the same CDR3 nucleotide sequence. In the clone abundance analyses, frequencies in each sample were normalized to that sample's 10,000 most abundant clones. Public T cell clones, which averaged fewer than five per sample, were excluded before analysis. A difference in abundance of at least 32-fold between compartments was used to define tumor-enriched and baseline blood-enriched clonotypes. A beta-binomial differential abundance model was applied to find clonotypes that expanded or contracted between blood time points. Similarity between tumor and blood repertoires was quantified using the Baroni-Urbani and Buser coefficient, and groups were compared with two-tailed Wilcoxon tests in R. This immuneACCESS table, as held by TCRdb, lists in-frame sequences with V and J called but not all clones. Of the missing ones, under half trace to an unresolved V gene in checked studies; the others have no known cause. The V and J calls and the clone size are those of that table, but D and trimming were determined from the DNA. The sample includes around 100,000 clones, with roughly 84% observed a single time. The ten most abundant clones make up approximately 7.2% of the sample.

Remarks on this clone: The antigen it binds to is not known. No base quality values were provided; no much bigger clone lies one nucleotide off.

Study-wide conclusions, independent of this receptor: In blood, the top tumor clonotypes increased between baseline and 2 weeks post-radiation and then shrank by 4 weeks, which suggests that tumor-resident clones expanded only transiently. No pretreatment tumor biopsies were available, so the baseline intratumoral presence of clonotypes could not be determined. Blood repertoire dynamics were not followed beyond 4 weeks after treatment. The single-armed trial design could not address effects of radiation dose or scheduling on the TCR repertoire.

Specimen: blood, collected from a patient whose treatment included radiotherapy and nephrectomy. The chain is encoded by TRBV7-9 joined to TRBJ2-1; 11 middle bases align to TRBD2. The sequence was collected from a man aged 60-69 years with renal cell carcinoma. CDR3 region: CASSVTSGVYNEQFF. DNA sequence: TGTGCCAGCAGCGTGACTAGCGGGGTATACAATGAGCAGTTCTTC.